Listed here is a single T cell receptor beta chain. In the source study's methods: Reference gene primers were amplified, and this amplification served to estimate nucleated cell counts. The assay was immunoSEQ multiplex PCR, and TCRdb's table has in-frame clones only and misses some. V and J calls and clone size are given by that table; D and trimming were obtained from the DNA. The sample contains about 170,000 clones, about 85% of which appear only once. The sample originates from a study of blood T cell repertoires in COVID-19. Overall study context: Material from acute and convalescent COVID-19 was sourced from the United States, Italy and Spain. PBMCs, B-cell-depleted T cells, or T cells provided the cDNA or gDNA that made up the material.

V lost 1 base and J lost 5; bases outside the gene matches: 16. Germline V gives CDR1 SGHRS, CDR2 YFSETQ. This CDR3 spans 18 amino acids. The rearrangement uses TRBV5-1 and TRBJ1-2; 8 bases are shared with TRBD1. Sequenced material: peripheral blood. This clonotype was sampled from a woman over 75 in a cohort sampled during active or convalescent COVID-19. The CDR3 DNA sequence: TGCGCCAGCAGCTTGACCGTAATCGCAGGGGGCGGATTATATGGCTACACCTTC. Protein: CASSLTVIAGGGLYGYTF. Full variable domain (remainder filled in from reference TRBV5-1 and TRBJ1-2): KAGVTQTPRYLIKTRGQQVTLSCSPISGHRSVSWYQQTPGQGLQFLFEYFSETQRNKGNFPGRFSGRQFSNSRSEMNVSTLELGDSALYLCASSLTVIAGGGLYGYTFGSGTRLTVV.